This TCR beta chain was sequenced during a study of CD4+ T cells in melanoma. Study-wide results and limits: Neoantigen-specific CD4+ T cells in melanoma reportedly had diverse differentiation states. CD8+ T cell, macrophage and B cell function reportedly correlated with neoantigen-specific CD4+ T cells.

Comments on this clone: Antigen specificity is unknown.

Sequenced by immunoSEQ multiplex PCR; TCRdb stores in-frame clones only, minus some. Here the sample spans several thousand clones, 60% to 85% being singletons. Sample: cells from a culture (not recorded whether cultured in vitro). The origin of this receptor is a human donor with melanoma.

CDR3 loop: CASSIVGRTTNTEAFF. CDR3 nucleotide sequence: TGTGCCAGTAGTATAGTGGGGCGGACAACGAACACTGAAGCTTTCTTT. The V gene is TRBV19, the J gene TRBJ1-1; a possible D gene is TRBD1 (5 bases). Trimming pared 1 base from V and 1 base from J, leaving 13 bases between. There are 16 residues in the CDR3. Germline CDR1 reads LNHDA; CDR2 reads SQIVND (reference sequence).